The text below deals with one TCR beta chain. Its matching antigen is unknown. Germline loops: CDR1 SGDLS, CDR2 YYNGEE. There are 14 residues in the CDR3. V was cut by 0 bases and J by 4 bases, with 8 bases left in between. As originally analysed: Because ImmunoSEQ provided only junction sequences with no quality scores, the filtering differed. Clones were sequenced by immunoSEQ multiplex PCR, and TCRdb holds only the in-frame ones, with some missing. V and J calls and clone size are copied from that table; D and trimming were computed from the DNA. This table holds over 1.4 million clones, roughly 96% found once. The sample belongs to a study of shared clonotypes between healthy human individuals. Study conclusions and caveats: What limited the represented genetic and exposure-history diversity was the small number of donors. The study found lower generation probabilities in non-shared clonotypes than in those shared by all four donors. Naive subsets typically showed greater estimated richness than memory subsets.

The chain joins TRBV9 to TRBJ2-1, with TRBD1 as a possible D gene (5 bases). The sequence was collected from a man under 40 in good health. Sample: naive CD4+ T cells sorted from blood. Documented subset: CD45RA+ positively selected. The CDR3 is CASSVARDYNEQFF. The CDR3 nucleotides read TGTGCCAGCAGCGTAGCCAGGGATTACAATGAGCAGTTCTTC.